This TCR beta chain appears in the sequencing data of a study of T cells in localized non-small cell lung cancer. Study-wide results and caveats: Owing to sequencing of a solitary tumor region, heterogeneity cannot be discounted. Adjacent lung held a median roughly 60 of the top 100 tumor clones. Compared with tumor, uninvolved adjacent lung displayed greater T cell clonality, ranking highest overall.

The germline V gene encodes CDR1 MNHEY and CDR2 SVGAGI. CDR3 length equals 14 residues. Trimming cost V 6 bases and J 0 bases, with 10 bases left between them. With respect to this clone: No antigen is known for it.

TCRdb's copy holds only in-frame clones and misses some; the assay was immunoSEQ multiplex PCR. Among about 130,000 clones, around 89% were seen once, and the ten largest hold around 1.7%. Here the sequenced sample was peripheral blood, taken before any cancer treatment. The source of this sequence is a female donor of 60 years or more with stage I lung adenocarcinoma. The V gene is TRBV6-5, the J gene TRBJ2-3; tentatively, D is TRBD2 (6 bases). The CDR3 nucleotides are TGTGCCAGCAGCCTACGGGAGAGCACAGATACGCAGTATTTT. Encoded protein: CASSLRESTDTQYF.